These 28 T cell receptor beta chains were sequenced from one sample in a study of blood T cells in healthy people across ages. It was with a sample-barcoded 5' primer and a J-beta primer mix that a second PCR of about 6 to 11 cycles was run. TCRdb itself ran the 5' RACE reads through MiXCR, one entry per CDR3 protein. The repertoire holds about 640,000 distinct CDR3 sequences, 58% seen once, with 30% to 45% in the top ten. What was sequenced was blood. The source of these receptors is a man aged 55 to 70 in good health.

J is TRBJ2-7 and V is TRBV20-1; D is perhaps TRBD2 (6 bases). V lost 0 bases and J lost 5, with 17 bases in between. The length of the CDR3 is 15 residues. Germline V lookup: CDR1 DFQATT, CDR2 SNEGSKA (reference sequence). The CDR3 nucleotides are TGCAGTGCTAGAGATGAGCGCGGGGCGATCCACGAGCAGTACTTC. Translation gives CSARDERGAIHEQYF.

The chain has TRBV7-9 and TRBJ2-5; a weak D match, TRBD1 (6 bases). The CDR3 is made up of 15 amino acids. The V gene's germline CDR1 is SEHNR and CDR2 FQNEAQ (reference sequence). V was clipped by 5 bases and J by 5 bases, with 18 bases between them. DNA for the CDR3: TGTGCCAGCAGCCAACTGGGACAATCGGTCGAGACCCAGTACTTC. Protein: CASSQLGQSVETQYF.

The genes are TRBV2 and TRBJ2-1; D possibly corresponds to TRBD2 (6 bases). The V end lost 7 bases, the J end lost 6 bases, and 16 bases lay between the germline ends. The CDR3 has 14 amino acids. Germline lookup yields CDR1 SNHLY and CDR2 FYNNEI. The DNA for the CDR3 is TGTGCCAGCAAGGCTAGCGCGACCCCCAATGAGCAGTTCTTC. Encoded protein: CASKASATPNEQFF.

The chain links TRBV4-1 to TRBJ2-1; possible D gene TRBD1, 5 bases. The CDR3 has 16 residues. V dropped 6 bases and J dropped 12 bases, with 27 bases sitting between them. CDR1 and CDR2 (germline): MGHRA, YSYEKL. The CDR3 sequence is CASSHGGARLDPRQFF. As DNA, the CDR3 is TGCGCCAGCAGTCACGGTGGGGCACGACTGGACCCCCGGCAGTTCTTC.

This clonotype was seen once. The V and J genes are TRBV7-2 and TRBJ2-1; 7 bases map to TRBD2. V gave up 1 base and J gave up 13 bases; unmatched junction bases: 10. Germline-derived CDR1 and CDR2 are SGHTA and FQGNSA. There are 14 residues in the CDR3. CDR3 nucleotide sequence: TGTGCCAGCAGCTTAGGGGACTACCCAGAGACCCAGTTCTTC. Translating gives CASSLGDYPETQFF.

This rearrangement joins TRBV28 to TRBJ1-2; D is perhaps TRBD1 (5 bases). V was shortened by 3 bases and J by 4 bases, with 9 bases between the two germline ends. Germline loops: CDR1 MDHEN, CDR2 SYDVKM. CDR3 length: 13 amino acids. The CDR3 is CASSLSGFYGYTF. Written as DNA, the CDR3 is TGTGCCAGCAGTTTGTCAGGGTTCTATGGCTACACCTTC.

The V and J genes are TRBV4-1 and TRBJ2-3, with D perhaps TRBD1 or TRBD2 (5 bases each). The CDR3 spans 14 residues. In germline, CDR1 is MGHRA, CDR2 YSYEKL. Trimming stripped 1 base from V and 2 bases from J, with 7 bases between. This chain's CDR3 is CASSQAGTTDTQYF. CDR3 DNA sequence: TGCGCCAGCAGCCAAGCCGGGACCACAGATACGCAGTATTTT.

The chain links TRBV3-1 to TRBJ2-7; D might be TRBD2 (5 bases). Trimming cost V 0 bases and J 5 bases, with 11 bases left between them. Germline V lookup: CDR1 LGHDT, CDR2 YNNKEL (reference sequence). The CDR3 spans 14 residues. The CDR3 sequence is CASSQEISLDEQYF. The CDR3 DNA sequence: TGTGCCAGCAGCCAAGAAATCTCACTAGACGAGCAGTACTTC.

The chain employs TRBV20-1 and TRBJ1-2, with TRBD1 identical over 10 bases. Germline CDR1 and CDR2: DFQATT and SNEGSKA (reference sequence). After removal of 0 bases from V and 8 bases from J, the junction contained 9 bases not matched to a gene. This CDR3 spans 15 amino acids. The CDR3 region has the DNA TGCAGTGCTAGAGAGGCAGGACAGGGGGTTTTAGGCTACACCTTC. Protein sequence: CSAREAGQGVLGYTF.

In regard to this clonotype: One end of the junction fails to match germline, which may point to a read error. The gene calls are TRBV2 and TRBJ2-5, with D maybe TRBD2 (6 bases). Germline CDR1 and CDR2: SNHLY and FYNNEI. The CDR3 length is 13 residues. CDR3 DNA sequence: TGTGCCGGCAGTGTCCTAGCGTCCGGGACCCAGTACTTC. Amino acids: CAGSVLASGTQYF.

This rearrangement joins TRBV28 to TRBJ1-1; 9 bases align to TRBD1. The CDR3 has 15 amino acids. Germline trimming cut 0 bases from V and 7 bases from J; bases unmatched to any gene: 6. Germline CDR1 is MDHEN and CDR2 is SYDVKM. The CDR3 DNA follows: TGTGCCAGCAGTTTATGGGGGACAGGGACGGTTGAAGCTTTCTTT. Translation: CASSLWGTGTVEAFF.

The chain employs TRBV28 and TRBJ2-4; TRBD1 matches 10 bases. The J call may not be correct, given that the DNA end is closer to TRBJ2-7. The CDR3 is 15 amino acids. Germline V gene data show CDR1 as MDHEN and CDR2 as SYDVKM. Here the CDR3 reads CASSRGTGVRYEQYF. CDR3 DNA: TGTGCCAGCAGTAGGGGGACAGGGGTTAGGTACGAGCAGTACTTC.

This chain links TRBV28 with TRBJ2-5; D perhaps matches TRBD1 (6 bases). The J call is in doubt because the DNA end fits TRBJ2-7 better. The CDR3 extends over 15 amino acids. Germline V gene lookup returns CDR1 MDHEN and CDR2 SYDVKM. CDR3 nucleotide sequence: TGTGCCAGCAGCTCAATTTCGGAGGACAGCTACGAGCAGTACTTC. This translates into CASSSISEDSYEQYF.

This clonotype has only one observation. The V call is TRBV6-5, the J call TRBJ1-2; maybe TRBD1 (6 bases). Germline values: CDR1 MNHEY, CDR2 SVGAGI. V was clipped by 7 bases and J by 4 bases, with 10 bases between them. The CDR3 is made up of 12 amino acids. CDR3 sequence (DNA): TGTGCCAGCATTCTACAGGGCTATGGCTACACCTTC. This codes for CASILQGYGYTF.

This clonotype was counted many times. The CDR3 region has the DNA TGTGCCAGCAGTTACAACCGGGGAGATACGCAGTATTTT. As protein: CASSYNRGDTQYF. J is TRBJ2-3 and V is TRBV2; D may be TRBD2 (5 bases). Trimming removed 5 bases at V and 5 bases at J, with 11 bases between. The CDR3 is made up of 13 amino acids. Germline V gene lookup returns CDR1 SNHLY and CDR2 FYNNEI. The full variable domain, in which reference TRBV2 and TRBJ2-3 provide the parts outside the CDR3, is EPEVTQTPSHQVTQMGQEVILRCVPISNHLYFYWYRQILGQKVEFLVSFYNNEISEKSEIFDDQFSVERPDGSNFTLKIRSTKLEDSAMYFCASSYNRGDTQYFGPGTRLTVL.

The V gene is TRBV5-1, the J gene TRBJ2-5; 8 positions agree with TRBD2. The J call may not be correct, given that the DNA end is closer to TRBJ2-7. Germline V lookup: CDR1 SGHRS, CDR2 YFSETQ. The CDR3 spans 17 residues. Here the CDR3 DNA reads TGCGCCAGCAGCTTGGCCCGGGGTAGCGGGGCCTCCTACGAGCAGTACTTC. Amino acid sequence: CASSLARGSGASYEQYF.

The chain recombines TRBV7-2 with TRBJ2-7; D is uncertain. The J call may be incorrect, as the DNA end agrees better with TRBJ2-5. Germline CDR1 reads SGHTA; CDR2 reads FQGNSA. The CDR3 is 16 residues long. CDR3 protein: CASSLNPAQLRETQYF. In DNA, the CDR3 is TGTGCCAGCAGCTTAAATCCTGCCCAACTCCGAGAGACCCAGTACTTC.

The CDR3 DNA follows: TGTGCCATCAGTGACAGGTCCGTCAAATCCTACGAGCAGTACTTC. Its translation is CAISDRSVKSYEQYF. This chain uses TRBV10-3 with TRBJ2-7; D call uncertain. The germline CDR1 and CDR2 sequences are ENHRY and SYGVKD. Trimming took 3 bases from V and 1 from J, leaving 13 bases between them. The CDR3 runs 15 residues.

The chain recombines TRBV27 with TRBJ2-4; D not certain. CDR1 MNHEY and CDR2 SMNVEV come from the germline V gene (reference sequence). The germline V and J ends were trimmed by 5 bases and 13 bases, with 18 bases remaining between them. CDR3 length: 13 residues. The CDR3 DNA follows: TGTGCCAGCAGTCCACAAGTAGGTCCAGAGCAGTACTTC. Amino acids: CASSPQVGPEQYF.

This chain connects TRBV11-2 to TRBJ2-7; D might be TRBD2 (5 bases). The V and J ends lost 4 bases and 3 bases respectively, with 16 bases between them. The germline V gene encodes CDR1 SGHAT and CDR2 FQNNGV. The CDR3 sequence is 15 residues long. CDR3 protein: CASSSGLNRGYEQYF. The CDR3 DNA sequence: TGTGCCAGCAGCTCAGGACTCAACCGAGGCTACGAGCAGTACTTC.

The rearrangement links TRBV10-3 to TRBJ1-6; 8 positions match TRBD1. CDR3 size: 17 residues. J lost 5 bases, V lost 0 bases, and 6 bases had no gene match. The germline V gene has CDR1 ENHRY and CDR2 SYGVKD. The CDR3 here is CAISESPGQGDNSPLHF. DNA for the CDR3: TGTGCCATCAGTGAGTCCCCCGGACAGGGCGATAATTCACCCCTCCACTTT.

The chain's CDR3 is CASSLVGTDNSPLHF. Written as DNA, the CDR3 is TGTGCCAGCAGCTTAGTAGGGACAGATAATTCACCCCTCCACTTT. V usage is TRBV7-2 and J usage is TRBJ1-6, with 7 bases that match TRBD1. CDR1 is SGHTA, CDR2 FQGNSA, per germline. CDR3 length: 15 residues. The V gene end was trimmed by 1 base and the J gene end by 5 bases; junction bases not matched to a gene: 2.

This clonotype was observed once. Germline is not matched at one junction end, which may reflect a read error. The chain combines TRBV5-1 with TRBJ1-2; TRBD1 aligns across 7 bases. The CDR3 runs to 15 residues. Germline V gene sequence: CDR1 SGHRS, CDR2 YFSETQ. The CDR3 bases are TGCACCAGCAACCCGACAGGGCAACTTAACTATGGCTACACCTTC. Its translation: CTSNPTGQLNYGYTF.

This clonotype was seen only a few times. The genes are TRBV20-1 and TRBJ2-1; 7 bases map to TRBD2. TRBJ2-7 explains the end of the DNA better; the J call may be wrong. CDR1 is DFQATT and CDR2 is SNEGSKA in the germline V gene (reference sequence). The CDR3 runs 14 residues. CDR3 DNA: TGCAGTGCTAGGGGAGGGGCCCCCTACAATGAGCAGTACTTC. It encodes CSARGGAPYNEQYF.

The rearrangement links TRBV29-1 to TRBJ2-3; 7 nucleotides match TRBD2. Germline trimming cut 7 bases from V and 6 bases from J; bases unmatched to any gene: 10. The CDR3 loop spans 13 amino acids. CDR1 SQVTM and CDR2 ANQGSEA come from the germline V gene. The CDR3 DNA follows: TGCAGCGCCGGGGGAGGGCCGGGCGATACGCAGTATTTT. It translates to CSAGGGPGDTQYF.

The V gene is TRBV2, the J gene TRBJ2-5; maybe TRBD1 (5 bases). Per germline, CDR1 SNHLY and CDR2 FYNNEI. Trimming shortened V by 10 bases and J by 0 bases, and 9 bases separated the two germline ends. The CDR3 totals 12 residues. The CDR3 sequence: CATGQNQETQYF. CDR3 nucleotides: TGTGCCACCGGACAAAACCAAGAGACCCAGTACTTC.

The table lists this clonotype with a count of one. V usage is TRBV6-5 and J usage is TRBJ2-4; perhaps TRBD2 as D (5 bases). The J call could be wrong; TRBJ2-7 is a better fit for the DNA end. Germline V gene data show CDR1 as MNHEY and CDR2 as SVGAGI. This CDR3 comprises 15 residues. The CDR3 sequence is CASSYSSGRPYEQYF. The CDR3, as DNA: TGTGCCAGCAGTTACTCGAGCGGTCGCCCCTACGAGCAGTACTTC.

V usage is TRBV5-1 and J usage is TRBJ1-1, with D unclear. This CDR3 has 13 amino acids. Deletions cut 7 bases from V and 0 bases from J, with 10 bases between. Germline-derived CDR1 and CDR2 are SGHRS and YFSETQ. The CDR3 spells CASGETLNTEAFF. The CDR3 DNA reads TGCGCCAGCGGGGAAACTCTGAACACTGAAGCTTTCTTT.